Below are 2 T cell receptor beta chains sequenced from a single sample in a study of control samples from healthy donors and cancer patients. Sequencing was performed with immunoSEQ multiplex PCR; in TCRdb, only in-frame clones are kept and a portion is missing. This table has over 10,000 clones, more than 85% appearing once. Input material: PBMCs. All receptors derive from an older man with lung cancer.

The chain joins TRBV19 to TRBJ1-5; D remains ambiguous. The CDR3 covers 15 residues. Per the germline V gene, CDR1 is LNHDA and CDR2 is SQIVND (reference sequence). V gave up 2 bases and J gave up 0 bases, with 8 bases separating them. The CDR3 sequence is CASSIRVYSNQPQHF. The CDR3 DNA reads as TGTGCCAGTAGTATAAGGGTCTATAGCAATCAGCCCCAGCATTTT.

The chain recombines TRBV5-5 with TRBJ2-7; 9 bases align to TRBD1. V lost 3 bases and J lost 4; bases outside the gene matches: 2. CDR3 length: 13 amino acids. Germline CDR1 reads SGHKS; CDR2 reads YYEKEE (reference sequence). The CDR3 loop is CASSSGQGYEQYF. In nucleotides, the CDR3 is TGTGCCAGCAGCTCCGGACAGGGGTACGAGCAGTACTTC.